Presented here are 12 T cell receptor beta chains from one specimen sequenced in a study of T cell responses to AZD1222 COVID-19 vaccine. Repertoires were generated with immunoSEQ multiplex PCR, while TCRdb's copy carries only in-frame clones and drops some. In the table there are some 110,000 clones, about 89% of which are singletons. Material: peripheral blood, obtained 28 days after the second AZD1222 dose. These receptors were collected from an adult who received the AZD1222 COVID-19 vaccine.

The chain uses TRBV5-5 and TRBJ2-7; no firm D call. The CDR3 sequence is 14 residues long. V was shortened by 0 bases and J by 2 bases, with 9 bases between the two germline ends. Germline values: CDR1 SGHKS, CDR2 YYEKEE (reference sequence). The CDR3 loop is CASSLGSTAYEQYF. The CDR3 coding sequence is TGTGCCAGCAGCTTGGGCTCCACCGCCTACGAGCAGTACTTC.

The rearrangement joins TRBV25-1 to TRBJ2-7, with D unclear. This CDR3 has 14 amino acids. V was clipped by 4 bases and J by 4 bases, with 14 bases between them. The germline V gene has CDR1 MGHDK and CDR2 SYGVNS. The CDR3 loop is CASSARGIRYEQYF. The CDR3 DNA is TGTGCCAGCAGTGCCCGCGGAATTAGGTACGAGCAGTACTTC.

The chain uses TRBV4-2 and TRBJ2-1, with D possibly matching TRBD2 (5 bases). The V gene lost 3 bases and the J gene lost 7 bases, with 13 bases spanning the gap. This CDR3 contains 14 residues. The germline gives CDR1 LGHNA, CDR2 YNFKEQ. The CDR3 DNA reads TGTGCCAGCAGCCAGGAACTAGAGACAAATGAGCAGTTCTTC. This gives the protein CASSQELETNEQFF.

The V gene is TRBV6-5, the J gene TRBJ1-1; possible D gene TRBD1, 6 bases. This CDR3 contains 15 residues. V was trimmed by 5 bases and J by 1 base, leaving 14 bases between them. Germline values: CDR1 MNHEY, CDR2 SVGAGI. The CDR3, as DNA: TGTGCCAGCAGTCCGTTACAGGGTACGAACACTGAAGCTTTCTTT. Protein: CASSPLQGTNTEAFF.

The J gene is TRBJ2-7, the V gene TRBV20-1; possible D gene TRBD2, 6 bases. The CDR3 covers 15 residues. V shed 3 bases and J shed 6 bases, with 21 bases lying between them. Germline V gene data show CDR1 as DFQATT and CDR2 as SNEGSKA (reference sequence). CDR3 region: CSASQPVAGRGEQYF. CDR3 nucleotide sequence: TGCAGTGCTAGTCAACCCGTCGCGGGAAGAGGCGAGCAGTACTTC.

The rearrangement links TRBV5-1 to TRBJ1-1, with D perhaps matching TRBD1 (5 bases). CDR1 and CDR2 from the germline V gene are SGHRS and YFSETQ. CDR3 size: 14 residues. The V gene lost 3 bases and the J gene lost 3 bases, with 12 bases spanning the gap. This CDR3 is CASSWDGLDTEAFF. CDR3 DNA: TGCGCCAGCAGCTGGGACGGCCTGGACACTGAAGCTTTCTTT.

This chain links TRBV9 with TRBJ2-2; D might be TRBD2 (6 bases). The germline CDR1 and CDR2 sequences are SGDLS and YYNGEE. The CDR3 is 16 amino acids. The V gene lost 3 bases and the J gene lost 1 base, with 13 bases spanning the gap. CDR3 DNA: TGTGCCAGCAGCGCGGCGACTAGTCTGAACACCGGGGAGCTGTTTTTT. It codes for CASSAATSLNTGELFF.

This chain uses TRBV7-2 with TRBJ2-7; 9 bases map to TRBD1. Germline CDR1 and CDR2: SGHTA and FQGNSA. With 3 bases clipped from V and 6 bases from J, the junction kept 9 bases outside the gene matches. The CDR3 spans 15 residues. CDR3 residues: CASSLPGTGIGEQYF. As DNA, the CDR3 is TGTGCCAGCAGCTTGCCCGGGACAGGGATAGGCGAGCAGTACTTC. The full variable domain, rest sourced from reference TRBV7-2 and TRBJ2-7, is GAGVSQSPSNKVTEKGKDVELRCDPISGHTALYWYRQSLGQGLEFLIYFQGNSAPDKSGLPSDRFSAERTGGSVSTLTIQRTQQEDSAVYLCASSLPGTGIGEQYFGPGTRLTVT.

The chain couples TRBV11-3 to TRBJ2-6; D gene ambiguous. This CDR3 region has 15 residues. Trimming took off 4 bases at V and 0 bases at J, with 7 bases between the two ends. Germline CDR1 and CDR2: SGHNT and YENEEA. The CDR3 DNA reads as TGTGCCAGCAGCTCCTATCGCTCTGGGGCCAACGTCCTGACTTTC. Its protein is CASSSYRSGANVLTF.

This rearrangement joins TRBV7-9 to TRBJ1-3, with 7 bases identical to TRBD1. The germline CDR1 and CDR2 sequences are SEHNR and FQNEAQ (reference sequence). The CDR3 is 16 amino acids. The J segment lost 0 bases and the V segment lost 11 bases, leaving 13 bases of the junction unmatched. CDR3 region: CAPPRGPTSSGNTIYF. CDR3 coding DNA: TGTGCCCCCCCGAGGGGGCCAACGAGCTCTGGAAACACCATATATTTT.

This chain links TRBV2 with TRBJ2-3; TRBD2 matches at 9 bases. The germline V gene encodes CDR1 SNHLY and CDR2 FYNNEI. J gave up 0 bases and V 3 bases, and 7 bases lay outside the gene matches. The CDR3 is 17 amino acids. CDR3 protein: CASSESASGVSTDTQYF. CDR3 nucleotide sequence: TGTGCCAGCAGTGAGTCGGCTAGCGGGGTTAGCACAGATACGCAGTATTTT.

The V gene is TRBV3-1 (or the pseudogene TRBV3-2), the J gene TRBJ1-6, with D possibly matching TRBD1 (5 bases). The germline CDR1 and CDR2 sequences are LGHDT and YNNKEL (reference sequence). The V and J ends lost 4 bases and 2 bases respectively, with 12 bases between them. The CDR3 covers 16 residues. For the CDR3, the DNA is TGTGCCAGCAGCCCGCGGGACGGACCCTATAATTCACCCCTCCACTTT. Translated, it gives CASSPRDGPYNSPLHF.